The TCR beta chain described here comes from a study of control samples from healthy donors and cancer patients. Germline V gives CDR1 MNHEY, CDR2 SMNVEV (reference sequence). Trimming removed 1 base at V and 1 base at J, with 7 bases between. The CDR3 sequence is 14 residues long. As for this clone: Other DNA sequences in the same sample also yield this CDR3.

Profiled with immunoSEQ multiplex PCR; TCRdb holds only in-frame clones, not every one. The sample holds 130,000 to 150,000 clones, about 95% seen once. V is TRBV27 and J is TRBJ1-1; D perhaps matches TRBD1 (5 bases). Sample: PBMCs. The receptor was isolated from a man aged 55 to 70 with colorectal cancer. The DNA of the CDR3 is TGTGCCAGCAGTTTATTAAGGGGGAACACTGAAGCTTTCTTT. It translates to CASSLLRGNTEAFF.